This T cell receptor beta chain was found in a study of OX40 agonist ivuxolimab in advanced cancers. The assay was immunoSEQ multiplex PCR, and TCRdb's table has in-frame clones only and misses some. The sample records more than 25,000 clones, roughly four fifths being singletons. A note on this clone: Its specificity is not known.

Study observations and caveats: More expanded clones were found, on average, in CD8+ than in CD4+ T cells. Also present in some nonresponders was a low level of normalized T-cell clonal expansion. The study observed clonal expansion of CD4+ and CD8+ blood T cells by week 6 at 0.1 to 3.0 mg/kg.

Germline CDR1 is SGHVS and CDR2 is FNYEAQ. CDR3 length: 17 amino acids. Trimming took 5 bases from V and 2 from J, leaving 19 bases between them. Sequences were derived from CD4+ or CD8+ T cells sorted from blood, sampled in a trial of the OX40 agonist ivuxolimab. The chain couples TRBV7-6 to TRBJ1-5; possibly TRBD1 for D (6 bases). This clonotype was sampled from an adult with an advanced solid tumor such as melanoma, head and neck, liver or kidney cancer. The CDR3 nucleotides are TGTGCCAGCAGCCAGGCGACAGGCCTATGGGGCAATCAGCCCCAGCATTTT. Encoded protein: CASSQATGLWGNQPQHF. The whole variable domain, remainder taken from reference TRBV7-6 and TRBJ1-5, is GAGVSQSPRYKVTKRGQDVALRCDPISGHVSLYWYRQALGQGPEFLTYFNYEAQQDKSGLPNDRFSAERPEGSISTLTIQRTEQRDSAMYRCASSQATGLWGNQPQHFGDGTRLSIL.